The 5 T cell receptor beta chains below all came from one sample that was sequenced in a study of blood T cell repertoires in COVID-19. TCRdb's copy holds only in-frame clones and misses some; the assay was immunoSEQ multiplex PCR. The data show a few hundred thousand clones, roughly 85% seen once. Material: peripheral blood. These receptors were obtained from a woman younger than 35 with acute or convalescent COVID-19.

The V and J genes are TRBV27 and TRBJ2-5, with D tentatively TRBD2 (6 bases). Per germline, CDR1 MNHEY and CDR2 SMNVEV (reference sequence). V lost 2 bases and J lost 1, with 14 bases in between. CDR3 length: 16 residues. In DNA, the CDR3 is TGTGCCAGCAGTTTAAGGGTTAGCGGAGGCCAAGAGACCCAGTACTTC. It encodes CASSLRVSGGQETQYF.

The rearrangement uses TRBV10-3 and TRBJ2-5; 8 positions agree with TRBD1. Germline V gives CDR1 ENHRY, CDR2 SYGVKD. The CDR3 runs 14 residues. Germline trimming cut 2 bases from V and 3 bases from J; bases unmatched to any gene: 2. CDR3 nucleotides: TGTGCCATCAGTGAGGGGGGACAGGAAGAGACCCAGTACTTC. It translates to CAISEGGQEETQYF.

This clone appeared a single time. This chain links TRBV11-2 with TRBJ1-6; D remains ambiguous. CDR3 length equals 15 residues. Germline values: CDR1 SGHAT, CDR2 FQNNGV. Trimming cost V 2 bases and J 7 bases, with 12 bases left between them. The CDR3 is CASSLLRSPNSPLHF. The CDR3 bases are TGTGCCAGCAGCTTACTCAGATCCCCCAATTCACCCCTCCACTTT.

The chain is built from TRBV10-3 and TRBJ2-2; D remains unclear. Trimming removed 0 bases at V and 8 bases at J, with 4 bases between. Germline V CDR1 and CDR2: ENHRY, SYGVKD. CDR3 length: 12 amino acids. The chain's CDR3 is CAISESQGELFF. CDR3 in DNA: TGTGCCATCAGTGAGTCCCAGGGGGAGCTGTTTTTT.

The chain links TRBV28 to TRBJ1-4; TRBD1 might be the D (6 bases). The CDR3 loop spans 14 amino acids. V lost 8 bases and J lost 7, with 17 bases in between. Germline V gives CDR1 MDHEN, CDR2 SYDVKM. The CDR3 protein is CASHYQGKIEKLFF. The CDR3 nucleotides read TGTGCCAGCCACTATCAGGGGAAGATTGAAAAACTGTTTTTT.